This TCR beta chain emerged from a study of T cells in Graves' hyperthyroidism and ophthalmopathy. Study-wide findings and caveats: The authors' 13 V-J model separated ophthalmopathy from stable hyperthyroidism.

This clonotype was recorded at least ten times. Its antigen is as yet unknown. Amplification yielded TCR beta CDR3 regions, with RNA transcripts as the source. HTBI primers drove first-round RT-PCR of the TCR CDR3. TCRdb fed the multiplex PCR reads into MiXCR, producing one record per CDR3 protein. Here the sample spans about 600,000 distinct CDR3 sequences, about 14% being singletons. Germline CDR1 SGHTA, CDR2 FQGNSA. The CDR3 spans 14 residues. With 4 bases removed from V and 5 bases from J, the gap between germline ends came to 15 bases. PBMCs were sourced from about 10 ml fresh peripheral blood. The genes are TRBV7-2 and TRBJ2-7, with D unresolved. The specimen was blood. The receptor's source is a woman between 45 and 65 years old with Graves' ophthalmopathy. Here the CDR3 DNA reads TGTGCCAGCAGCTCCCAAGGACGAAGCCACGAGCAGTACTTC. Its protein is CASSSQGRSHEQYF.